Listed below are T cell receptor beta chains from one sample, sequenced in a study of shared clonotypes between healthy human individuals. This table comes from immunoSEQ multiplex PCR, and its TCRdb copy is limited to in-frame clones, with some not included. The sample has some 2.3 million clones, more than 80% seen once; the top ten hold roughly 0.36%. Sequencing used naive CD4+ T cells from PBMCs. All receptors come from a man aged 18 to 30 in good health. Some clones in this sample may be carry-over from other donors' samples. CDR3s include the opening cysteine and the closing phenylalanine or tryptophan. The D gene is left open where the match is weak. Clone size is not always given. Where it is, it says once, few, many or a class for expanded clones.

cdr3_aa: CASSYLGTYGYTF; cdr3_nt: TGTGCCAGCAGCTACTTGGGTACTTATGGCTACACCTTC; d_call: .; cdr3_length: 13; j_call: TRBJ1-2; v_call: TRBV14; clone_size: .
cdr3_aa: CSVVGLDEQYF; cdr3_nt: TGCAGCGTTGTAGGGTTGGACGAGCAGTACTTC; d_call: .; cdr3_length: 11; j_call: TRBJ2-7; v_call: TRBV29-1; clone_size: .
cdr3_aa: CASSWGSTVGETQYF; cdr3_nt: TGTGCCAGCAGTTGGGGCAGTACTGTTGGGGAGACCCAGTACTTC; d_call: .; cdr3_length: 15; j_call: TRBJ2-5; v_call: TRBV28; clone_size: .
cdr3_aa: CASSRGSITDTQYF; cdr3_nt: TGTGCCAGCAGCCGGGGGTCAATCACAGATACGCAGTATTTT; d_call: .; cdr3_length: 14; j_call: TRBJ2-3; v_call: TRBV7-7; clone_size: .
cdr3_aa: CASSFTPLGAGTYEQYF; cdr3_nt: TGTGCCAGCAGCTTCACTCCCCTCGGGGCTGGAACCTACGAGCAGTACTTC; d_call: .; cdr3_length: 17; j_call: TRBJ2-7; v_call: TRBV7-6; clone_size: .
cdr3_aa: CASSLGTGNFYGTEAFF; cdr3_nt: TGTGCCAGCTCACTTGGGACAGGGAATTTTTATGGCACTGAAGCTTTCTTT; d_call: TRBD1; cdr3_length: 17; j_call: TRBJ1-1; v_call: TRBV18; clone_size: .
cdr3_aa: CASRRDRGKTEAFF; cdr3_nt: TGTGCCAGCAGACGGGACAGGGGGAAAACTGAAGCTTTCTTT; d_call: TRBD1; cdr3_length: 14; j_call: TRBJ1-1; v_call: TRBV6-1; clone_size: .
cdr3_aa: CASSLGTGAGEQYF; cdr3_nt: TGTGCCAGCAGTTTGGGGACAGGGGCCGGCGAGCAGTACTTC; d_call: TRBD1; cdr3_length: 14; j_call: TRBJ2-7; v_call: TRBV28; clone_size: .
cdr3_aa: CASSFAGSSYEQYF; cdr3_nt: TGCGCCAGCAGCTTTGCCGGGAGCTCCTACGAGCAGTACTTC; d_call: .; cdr3_length: 14; j_call: TRBJ2-7; v_call: TRBV5-1; clone_size: .
cdr3_aa: CAWGIGLALVKDTQYF; cdr3_nt: TGTGCCTGGGGCATTGGACTAGCGCTTGTCAAAGATACGCAGTATTTT; d_call: TRBD2; cdr3_length: 16; j_call: TRBJ2-3; v_call: TRBV30; clone_size: .
cdr3_aa: CASMARPQSLGNQPQHF; cdr3_nt: TGTGCCAGTATGGCCCGACCCCAGAGTTTGGGCAATCAGCCCCAGCATTTT; d_call: .; cdr3_length: 17; j_call: TRBJ1-5; v_call: TRBV19; clone_size: .
cdr3_aa: CASSVAGTSTDTQYF; cdr3_nt: TGTGCCAGCAGCGTAGCCGGAACTAGCACAGATACGCAGTATTTT; d_call: .; cdr3_length: 15; j_call: TRBJ2-3; v_call: TRBV9; clone_size: .
cdr3_aa: CASSKVGQSSNQPQHF; cdr3_nt: TGTGCCAGTAGCAAGGTCGGACAGTCTAGCAATCAGCCCCAGCATTTT; d_call: .; cdr3_length: 16; j_call: TRBJ1-5; v_call: TRBV19; clone_size: .
cdr3_aa: CASSRGPPSNEQFF; cdr3_nt: TGTGCCAGCAGCCGGGGACCACCGAGCAATGAGCAGTTCTTC; d_call: .; cdr3_length: 14; j_call: TRBJ2-1; v_call: TRBV9; clone_size: .
cdr3_aa: CASSSLTVSNQPQHF; cdr3_nt: TGTGCCAGCAGCTCCTTGACAGTTAGCAATCAGCCCCAGCATTTT; d_call: .; cdr3_length: 15; j_call: TRBJ1-5; v_call: TRBV7-9; clone_size: .
cdr3_aa: CATSRDYIETDIYGYTF; cdr3_nt: TGTGCCACCAGCAGAGATTATATTGAGACAGACATCTATGGCTACACCTTC; d_call: .; cdr3_length: 17; j_call: TRBJ1-2; v_call: TRBV15; clone_size: .
cdr3_aa: CASRTADEQFF; cdr3_nt: TGTGCCAGCAGGACCGCCGATGAGCAGTTCTTC; d_call: .; cdr3_length: 11; j_call: TRBJ2-1; v_call: TRBV2; clone_size: .
cdr3_aa: CASSERGQGAVSSYNEQFF; cdr3_nt: TGTGCCAGCAGCGAACGGGGACAGGGGGCGGTGAGTTCCTACAATGAGCAGTTCTTC; d_call: TRBD1; cdr3_length: 19; j_call: TRBJ2-1; v_call: TRBV7-2; clone_size: .
cdr3_aa: CATLQASPTYEQYF; cdr3_nt: TGTGCCACCCTTCAGGCCAGCCCTACCTACGAGCAGTACTTC; d_call: .; cdr3_length: 14; j_call: TRBJ2-7; v_call: TRBV28; clone_size: .
cdr3_aa: CASSADPLLTESQFF; cdr3_nt: TGTGCCAGCAGTGCCGACCCACTACTTACCGAATCGCAGTTCTTC; d_call: .; cdr3_length: 15; j_call: TRBJ2-1; v_call: TRBV9; clone_size: .
cdr3_aa: CATSRPAGGSYEQYF; cdr3_nt: TGTGCCACCAGCAGACCCGCCGGGGGATCCTACGAGCAGTACTTC; d_call: .; cdr3_length: 15; j_call: TRBJ2-7; v_call: TRBV15; clone_size: .
cdr3_aa: CASSLAGSSYNEQFF; cdr3_nt: TGTGCCAGCAGCCTAGCGGGAAGCTCCTACAATGAGCAGTTCTTC; d_call: TRBD2; cdr3_length: 15; j_call: TRBJ2-1; v_call: TRBV9; clone_size: once
cdr3_aa: CASSRSTTDTEAFF; cdr3_nt: TGTGCCAGCTCACGGAGTACGACAGACACTGAAGCTTTCTTT; d_call: .; cdr3_length: 14; j_call: TRBJ1-1; v_call: TRBV18; clone_size: .
cdr3_aa: CASSSIAGANTGELFF; cdr3_nt: TGTGCCAGCAGCTCGATAGCGGGGGCGAACACCGGGGAGCTGTTTTTT; d_call: TRBD2; cdr3_length: 16; j_call: TRBJ2-2; v_call: TRBV7-3; clone_size: .
cdr3_aa: CASSLGAQETQYF; cdr3_nt: TGTGCCAGCAGCTTGGGGGCCCAGGAGACCCAGTACTTC; d_call: .; cdr3_length: 13; j_call: TRBJ2-5; v_call: TRBV7-3; clone_size: .
cdr3_aa: CASSLSGGQYAGYTF; cdr3_nt: TGTGCCAGCAGCTTGTCGGGAGGACAGTATGCTGGCTACACCTTC; d_call: .; cdr3_length: 15; j_call: TRBJ1-2; v_call: TRBV7-8; clone_size: .
cdr3_aa: CASSLERDAEAFF; cdr3_nt: TGTGCCAGCAGCTTAGAACGGGACGCTGAAGCTTTCTTT; d_call: .; cdr3_length: 13; j_call: TRBJ1-1; v_call: TRBV11-1; clone_size: .
cdr3_aa: CASSYRTPNTEAFF; cdr3_nt: TGTGCCAGCAGTTACCGGACACCGAACACTGAAGCTTTCTTT; d_call: .; cdr3_length: 14; j_call: TRBJ1-1; v_call: TRBV6-5; clone_size: .
cdr3_aa: CASSPFGPYEQYF; cdr3_nt: TGTGCCAGCAGTCCCTTCGGTCCCTACGAGCAGTACTTC; d_call: .; cdr3_length: 13; j_call: TRBJ2-7; v_call: TRBV7-2; clone_size: .
cdr3_aa: CASSISSGGSYEQYF; cdr3_nt: TGTGCCAGTAGTATCTCTAGCGGAGGCTCCTACGAGCAGTACTTC; d_call: TRBD2; cdr3_length: 15; j_call: TRBJ2-7; v_call: TRBV19; clone_size: .
cdr3_aa: CASSVTGGNYEQYF; cdr3_nt: TGTGCCAGCAGTGTGACAGGGGGCAACTACGAGCAGTACTTC; d_call: TRBD1; cdr3_length: 14; j_call: TRBJ2-7; v_call: TRBV6-1; clone_size: .
cdr3_aa: CASSQGPAGYEQYF; cdr3_nt: TGCGCCAGCAGCCAGGGTCCCGCCGGCTACGAGCAGTACTTC; d_call: .; cdr3_length: 14; j_call: TRBJ2-7; v_call: TRBV5-1; clone_size: .
cdr3_aa: CASSESAGRSGNTIYF; cdr3_nt: TGTGCCAGCAGTGAATCCGCGGGACGCTCTGGAAACACCATATATTTT; d_call: .; cdr3_length: 16; j_call: TRBJ1-3; v_call: TRBV25-1; clone_size: .
cdr3_aa: CASSSRQGVSYEQYF; cdr3_nt: TGTGCCAGCTCATCCAGACAGGGGGTCTCCTACGAGCAGTACTTC; d_call: TRBD1; cdr3_length: 15; j_call: TRBJ2-7; v_call: TRBV18; clone_size: .
cdr3_aa: CASPWVAGGHKSSYNEQFF; cdr3_nt: TGTGCCAGCCCCTGGGTAGCGGGAGGGCACAAGAGCTCCTACAATGAGCAGTTCTTC; d_call: TRBD2; cdr3_length: 19; j_call: TRBJ2-1; v_call: TRBV28; clone_size: .
cdr3_aa: CATSTIRGSNSPLHF; cdr3_nt: TGTGCCACCAGCACCATCAGGGGTAGTAATTCACCCCTCCACTTT; d_call: .; cdr3_length: 15; j_call: TRBJ1-6; v_call: TRBV15; clone_size: .
cdr3_aa: CASSLGGSAEQYF; cdr3_nt: TGTGCCAGCAGCTTAGGTGGGTCGGCGGAGCAGTACTTC; d_call: .; cdr3_length: 13; j_call: TRBJ2-7; v_call: TRBV7-2; clone_size: .
cdr3_aa: CASSETQGARWEKLFF; cdr3_nt: TGTGCCAGCAGCGAAACCCAGGGGGCGCGATGGGAAAAACTGTTTTTT; d_call: TRBD1; cdr3_length: 16; j_call: TRBJ1-4; v_call: TRBV14; clone_size: .
cdr3_aa: CASKRESPRSGYTF; cdr3_nt: TGTGCCAGCAAGCGGGAGTCCCCTCGCAGTGGCTACACCTTC; d_call: .; cdr3_length: 14; j_call: TRBJ1-2; v_call: TRBV2; clone_size: .
cdr3_aa: CASSLAGPGLAGKNEQFF; cdr3_nt: TGTGCCAGCAGCTTAGCGGGTCCGGGACTAGCGGGAAAGAATGAGCAGTTCTTC; d_call: TRBD2; cdr3_length: 18; j_call: TRBJ2-1; v_call: TRBV11-3; clone_size: .
cdr3_aa: CASSPTSGRTDTQYF; cdr3_nt: TGTGCCAGCAGTCCCACTAGCGGGAGGACAGATACGCAGTATTTT; d_call: TRBD2; cdr3_length: 15; j_call: TRBJ2-3; v_call: TRBV2; clone_size: .
cdr3_aa: CASSSKQNTDTQYF; cdr3_nt: TGCGCCAGCAGCTCAAAACAGAACACAGATACGCAGTATTTT; d_call: .; cdr3_length: 14; j_call: TRBJ2-3; v_call: TRBV5-1; clone_size: once
cdr3_aa: CASSTRAGGGRYEQYF; cdr3_nt: TGTGCCAGCAGCACCAGAGCGGGAGGCGGCCGATACGAGCAGTACTTC; d_call: TRBD2; cdr3_length: 16; j_call: TRBJ2-7; v_call: TRBV11-2; clone_size: .